Sequencing of this T cell receptor beta chain was carried out in a study of beta chain features in type 1 diabetes. The wider study: Patients shared similar age, gender and cell yields with healthy donors.

About this clone: What it binds is unknown.

Notes on the study in general: VDJ junctions in type 1 diabetes patients carried more deletions and fewer insertions. Shortening that was moderate but significant affected the TCRB CDR3s of Type 1 diabetes patients in all four CD4+ subsets.

Reverse transcribing all isolated RNA meant expressed TCRB transcripts were sequenced. Generated by immunoSEQ multiplex PCR, the TCRdb table keeps only in-frame clones and is missing some. Of about 650,000 clones in the sample, around an eighth were seen once. Only one heparinised blood draw was taken per donor, and its volume averaged around 110 mL. Sorted populations all exceeded 95% purity. The V segment lost 5 bases and the J segment 2 bases; nucleotides outside the gene matches: 10. This CDR3 contains 16 residues. Germline-derived CDR1 and CDR2 are MNHEY and SMNVEV (reference sequence). The receptor's source is a man aged 30 to 39 with type 1 diabetes. The chain uses TRBV27 and TRBJ2-5, with 8 bases identical to TRBD1. The sample taken for sequencing was naive CD4+ T cells from blood. CDR3 nucleotides: TGTGCCAGCAGTCCGAGAAAGGGGACAGGACAAGAGACCCAGTACTTC. Protein sequence: CASSPRKGTGQETQYF.